These 3 T cell receptor beta chains were all obtained from the same sample, sequenced in a study of blood T cell repertoires in COVID-19. Measured with immunoSEQ multiplex PCR; TCRdb has only the in-frame clones, and not every one. The repertoire holds 100,000 to 150,000 clones, more than 70% seen once, with approximately 2% in the top ten. Material for sequencing was peripheral blood. These receptors originate from a man aged 65-85 years with acute or convalescent COVID-19.

The J gene is TRBJ2-1, the V gene TRBV6-5; the match to TRBD2 covers 12 bases. Germline V gene lookup returns CDR1 MNHEY and CDR2 SVGAGI. The V segment lost 4 bases and the J segment 10 bases; nucleotides outside the gene matches: 11. CDR3 length: 16 amino acids. The CDR3 DNA sequence: TGTGCCAGCAGTTCCCCCCTAGCGGGGGGGCCCGGAGAGCAGTTCTTC. Translation: CASSSPLAGGPGEQFF.

There are a few counts of this clone. The V gene is TRBV12-3 or TRBV12-4, the J gene TRBJ2-3; TRBD2 is a possible D gene (5 bases). Deletions cut 6 bases from V and 1 base from J, with 8 bases between. CDR3 length: 13 residues. CDR3 protein: CASSRTGTDTQYF. CDR3 sequence (DNA): TGTGCCAGCAGCCGGACTGGCACAGATACGCAGTATTTT.

The rearrangement links TRBV5-4 to TRBJ1-2; D might be TRBD1 (5 bases). The CDR3 length is 13 residues. Per the germline V gene, CDR1 is SGHNT and CDR2 is YYREEE (reference sequence). Trimming left V 0 bases short and J 8 bases short, with 11 bases between. The CDR3: CASSLGRGDGYTF. CDR3 coding DNA: TGTGCCAGCAGCTTGGGAAGGGGTGACGGCTACACCTTC.